This is a list of T cell receptor beta chains from one sample in a study of T cells after yellow fever vaccination. TCRdb redid the calling of the 5' RACE reads with MiXCR, one entry per CDR3 protein. The data contain 550,000 or so distinct CDR3 sequences, under 25% of them singletons. The starting material was PBMCs, obtained 15 days after the yellow fever booster vaccination. Receptor source: a man aged 25-45 years who received the YFV17D yellow fever vaccine. Both conserved end residues are part of each CDR3. Each record gives: D gene, J gene, clone size, V gene, CDR3 protein, CDR3 DNA. D genes are given only for firm matches. Some rows have no size entry. The others give once, few or many, or a class for an expanded clone.

D gene: TRBD1
J gene: TRBJ2-7
clone size: NA
V gene: TRBV14
CDR3 protein: CASSLAPGGRYEQYF
CDR3 DNA: TGTGCCAGCAGCCTCGCTCCAGGGGGCCGTTACGAGCAGTACTTC

D gene: NA
J gene: TRBJ2-3
clone size: few
V gene: TRBV9
CDR3 protein: CASSVVDPTDTQYF
CDR3 DNA: TGTGCCAGCAGCGTAGTCGACCCCACAGATACGCAGTATTTT

D gene: NA
J gene: TRBJ2-3
clone size: NA
V gene: TRBV29-1
CDR3 protein: CSARRGRDRLTDTQYF
CDR3 DNA: TGCAGCGCCCGGCGGGGACGGGACAGATTAACAGATACGCAGTATTTT

D gene: TRBD2
J gene: TRBJ2-1
clone size: few
V gene: TRBV7-2
CDR3 protein: CASRPAGALYNEQFF
CDR3 DNA: TGTGCCAGCAGGCCGGCGGGAGCACTCTACAATGAGCAGTTCTTC

D gene: TRBD2
J gene: TRBJ2-1
clone size: few
V gene: TRBV11-2
CDR3 protein: CASRPTSGSDNEQFF
CDR3 DNA: TGTGCCAGCAGACCAACTAGCGGGAGTGACAATGAGCAGTTCTTC

D gene: NA
J gene: TRBJ1-1
clone size: few
V gene: TRBV20-1
CDR3 protein: CSAPGWTEAFF
CDR3 DNA: TGCAGTGCTCCCGGATGGACTGAAGCTTTCTTT

D gene: NA
J gene: TRBJ2-5
clone size: NA
V gene: TRBV7-2
CDR3 protein: CASSAKVGETQYF
CDR3 DNA: TGTGCCAGCAGCGCGAAAGTTGGGGAGACCCAGTACTTC

D gene: TRBD2
J gene: TRBJ2-1
clone size: few
V gene: TRBV20-1
CDR3 protein: CSATRLAGEHEQFF
CDR3 DNA: TGCAGTGCTACCCGACTAGCGGGAGAACATGAGCAGTTCTTC

D gene: TRBD1
J gene: TRBJ2-7
clone size: NA
V gene: TRBV20-1
CDR3 protein: CSATATGGRRISYEQYF
CDR3 DNA: TGCAGTGCAACCGCGACAGGGGGCCGCCGGATAAGTTACGAGCAGTACTTC

D gene: TRBD1
J gene: TRBJ2-1
clone size: few
V gene: TRBV11-2
CDR3 protein: CASSFRDSPYNEQFF
CDR3 DNA: TGTGCCAGCAGCTTCCGGGACAGCCCCTACAATGAGCAGTTCTTC

D gene: TRBD2
J gene: TRBJ2-1
clone size: NA
V gene: TRBV4-3
CDR3 protein: CASSQDPSGSFYNEQFF
CDR3 DNA: TGCGCCAGCAGCCAAGACCCTAGCGGGAGCTTCTACAATGAGCAGTTCTTC

D gene: NA
J gene: TRBJ2-3
clone size: NA
V gene: TRBV12-3/TRBV12-4
CDR3 protein: CASSFRDVYTQYF
CDR3 DNA: TGTGCCAGCAGTTTTAGGGATGTGTATACGCAGTATTTT

D gene: TRBD1
J gene: TRBJ2-4
clone size: few
V gene: TRBV7-2
CDR3 protein: CASSSGQGQYF
CDR3 DNA: TGTGCCAGCAGCTCCGGACAGGGGCAGTACTTC

D gene: TRBD1
J gene: TRBJ2-1
clone size: NA
V gene: TRBV7-2
CDR3 protein: CASSLPRDRGTNEQFF
CDR3 DNA: TGTGCCAGCAGCTTACCGCGGGACAGGGGAACCAATGAGCAGTTCTTC

D gene: NA
J gene: TRBJ1-5
clone size: NA
V gene: TRBV10-3
CDR3 protein: CAISESSSQPQHF
CDR3 DNA: TGTGCCATCAGTGAGTCGTCGAGTCAGCCCCAGCATTTT

D gene: TRBD2
J gene: TRBJ2-2
clone size: NA
V gene: TRBV4-2
CDR3 protein: CASAGVLGGELFF
CDR3 DNA: TGTGCCAGCGCGGGAGTGCTTGGCGGGGAGCTGTTTTTT

D gene: NA
J gene: TRBJ2-5
clone size: NA
V gene: TRBV12-3/TRBV12-4
CDR3 protein: CASSSQPAFVETQYF
CDR3 DNA: TGTGCCAGCAGTTCCCAGCCGGCATTTGTAGAGACCCAGTACTTC

D gene: TRBD2
J gene: TRBJ2-3
clone size: few
V gene: TRBV7-2
CDR3 protein: CASSPPGTSLSKDTQYF
CDR3 DNA: TGTGCCAGCAGCCCGCCGGGGACTAGCCTGAGCAAGGATACGCAGTATTTT

D gene: TRBD2
J gene: TRBJ2-1
clone size: NA
V gene: TRBV5-1
CDR3 protein: CASSTTSGVSYNEQFF
CDR3 DNA: TGCGCCAGCAGCACGACTAGCGGAGTCTCCTACAATGAGCAGTTCTTC

D gene: NA
J gene: TRBJ2-3
clone size: NA
V gene: TRBV2
CDR3 protein: CASSVTESGTQYF
CDR3 DNA: TGTGCCAGCAGCGTAACCGAATCCGGTACGCAGTATTTT

D gene: NA
J gene: TRBJ1-1
clone size: NA
V gene: TRBV7-2
CDR3 protein: CASSLGGQGAFF
CDR3 DNA: TGTGCCAGCAGCCTAGGTGGTCAGGGGGCTTTCTTT

D gene: TRBD1
J gene: TRBJ2-5
clone size: NA
V gene: TRBV7-2
CDR3 protein: CASSSPGGWETQYF
CDR3 DNA: TGTGCCAGCAGTTCACCAGGGGGATGGGAGACCCAGTACTTC

D gene: NA
J gene: TRBJ2-1
clone size: NA
V gene: TRBV10-2
CDR3 protein: CASRGFGKYEQFF
CDR3 DNA: TGCGCCAGCAGGGGGTTTGGGAAGTATGAGCAGTTCTTC

D gene: TRBD1
J gene: TRBJ2-7
clone size: NA
V gene: TRBV4-2
CDR3 protein: CASSQDWQGAREQYF
CDR3 DNA: TGTGCCAGCAGCCAAGATTGGCAGGGGGCGAGGGAGCAGTACTTC

D gene: NA
J gene: TRBJ1-1
clone size: few
V gene: TRBV12-3/TRBV12-4
CDR3 protein: CASRVRGDTEAFF
CDR3 DNA: TGTGCCAGCAGGGTTCGGGGGGACACTGAAGCTTTCTTT

D gene: NA
J gene: TRBJ2-3
clone size: NA
V gene: TRBV25-1
CDR3 protein: CASSEAVRTDTQYF
CDR3 DNA: TGTGCCAGCAGTGAAGCGGTACGCACAGATACGCAGTATTTT

D gene: NA
J gene: TRBJ2-2
clone size: NA
V gene: TRBV7-2
CDR3 protein: CASSLGGRATGELFF
CDR3 DNA: TGTGCCAGCAGCTTAGGGGGCAGGGCTACCGGGGAGCTGTTTTTT

D gene: NA
J gene: TRBJ1-5
clone size: NA
V gene: TRBV7-2
CDR3 protein: CASSLSTGRSAQPQHF
CDR3 DNA: TGTGCCAGCAGCTTATCTACAGGAAGGAGTGCTCAGCCCCAGCATTTT

D gene: TRBD1
J gene: TRBJ2-1
clone size: NA
V gene: TRBV6-1
CDR3 protein: CASRKTDRGPHGEQFF
CDR3 DNA: TGTGCCAGCAGGAAAACCGACAGGGGTCCACACGGTGAGCAGTTCTTC

D gene: TRBD2
J gene: TRBJ2-1
clone size: NA
V gene: TRBV3-1
CDR3 protein: CASSQSLLAGTFYNEQFF
CDR3 DNA: TGTGCCAGCAGCCAGTCCCTTTTAGCGGGAACTTTCTACAATGAGCAGTTCTTC

D gene: NA
J gene: TRBJ2-1
clone size: NA
V gene: TRBV3-1
CDR3 protein: CASSSEGHLIPFYNEQFF
CDR3 DNA: TGTGCCAGCAGCTCGGAAGGTCACCTCATTCCCTTCTACAATGAGCAGTTCTTC

D gene: TRBD2
J gene: TRBJ2-3
clone size: NA
V gene: TRBV20-1
CDR3 protein: CSAKVAGLTDTQYF
CDR3 DNA: TGCAGTGCTAAGGTAGCGGGGCTCACAGATACGCAGTATTTT

D gene: TRBD2
J gene: TRBJ2-1
clone size: NA
V gene: TRBV20-1
CDR3 protein: CSAVLADPYNEQFF
CDR3 DNA: TGCAGTGCTGTACTAGCGGATCCCTACAATGAGCAGTTCTTC

D gene: TRBD1
J gene: TRBJ2-7
clone size: NA
V gene: TRBV4-3
CDR3 protein: CASSQDPLTGGYSYEQYF
CDR3 DNA: TGCGCCAGCAGCCAAGATCCCTTAACAGGGGGATACTCCTACGAGCAGTACTTC

D gene: NA
J gene: TRBJ1-5
clone size: NA
V gene: TRBV5-1
CDR3 protein: CASSKGEWGQPQHF
CDR3 DNA: TGCGCCAGCAGCAAGGGGGAGTGGGGTCAGCCCCAGCATTTT

D gene: NA
J gene: TRBJ1-6
clone size: NA
V gene: TRBV12-3/TRBV12-4
CDR3 protein: CASSFESPLHF
CDR3 DNA: TGTGCCAGCAGTTTTGAATCACCCCTCCACTTT

D gene: TRBD1
J gene: TRBJ1-1
clone size: many
V gene: TRBV29-1
CDR3 protein: CSVERDRGVVEAFF
CDR3 DNA: TGCAGCGTTGAAAGGGACAGGGGCGTTGTCGAAGCTTTCTTT

D gene: NA
J gene: TRBJ2-3
clone size: few
V gene: TRBV24-1
CDR3 protein: CATSSAALTDTQYF
CDR3 DNA: TGTGCCACCAGCTCAGCGGCCCTCACAGATACGCAGTATTTT

D gene: NA
J gene: TRBJ2-7
clone size: NA
V gene: TRBV20-1
CDR3 protein: CSASNELFYEQYF
CDR3 DNA: TGCAGTGCTAGTAATGAGCTATTCTACGAGCAGTACTTC

D gene: NA
J gene: TRBJ1-5
clone size: NA
V gene: TRBV7-9
CDR3 protein: CASSLGGVLQPQHF
CDR3 DNA: TGTGCCAGCAGCTTAGGGGGGGTTCTTCAGCCCCAGCATTTT

D gene: NA
J gene: TRBJ1-6
clone size: NA
V gene: TRBV7-2
CDR3 protein: CASSPSTYNSPLHF
CDR3 DNA: TGTGCCAGCAGCCCTAGTACTTATAATTCACCCCTCCACTTT

D gene: NA
J gene: TRBJ2-3
clone size: few
V gene: TRBV2
CDR3 protein: CAREPLAQDTDTQYF
CDR3 DNA: TGTGCCAGGGAGCCTCTAGCGCAAGACACAGATACGCAGTATTTT

D gene: TRBD2
J gene: TRBJ2-7
clone size: NA
V gene: TRBV7-9
CDR3 protein: CASSLWGTSDYEQYF
CDR3 DNA: TGTGCCAGCAGCCTTTGGGGGACTAGCGACTACGAGCAGTACTTC